This record looks at one TCR beta chain sequence and its context. The data derive from a study of blood T cell repertoires in COVID-19. The germline V gene has CDR1 SGHAT and CDR2 FQNNGV. This CDR3 comprises 11 residues. V was cut by 5 bases and J by 7 bases, with 3 bases left in between. In the original processing: Estimated nucleated cell counts came from reference gene primer amplification. Produced via immunoSEQ multiplex PCR; TCRdb's table is partial and in-frame only. V and J calls and clone size are those listed in that table; D and trimming were worked out from the DNA. The data contain fewer than 250,000 clones, around 90% of them singletons.

The chain uses TRBV11-2 and TRBJ1-6; D gene uncertain. What was sequenced was peripheral blood. The source is a man in his thirties or forties with COVID-19, enrolled during active disease. DNA for the CDR3: TGTGCCAGCAGCCAGAATTCACCCCTCCACTTT. Translating gives CASSQNSPLHF.